The next 19 T cell receptor beta chains were all read from a single sample in a study of T cell repertoires in ileal Crohn's disease. Here immunoSEQ multiplex PCR was the method, and the copy in TCRdb shows in-frame clones only, minus some. The table shows approximately 7,700 clones, with approximately 96% occurring only once. Sequenced: ileal tissue. These receptors came from an adult with Crohn's disease.

J is TRBJ2-3 and V is TRBV5-1; D remains ambiguous. In germline, CDR1 is SGHRS, CDR2 YFSETQ. V was pared by 3 bases and J by 6 bases, with 11 bases between. The CDR3 covers 13 residues. CDR3 coding DNA: TGCGCCAGCAGCTACCAACAACGCGATACGCAGTATTTT. This gives the protein CASSYQQRDTQYF.

V and J are TRBV5-1 and TRBJ2-3; 9 nucleotides align to TRBD2. Germline V CDR1 and CDR2: SGHRS, YFSETQ. Trimming took 4 bases from V and 0 from J; bases not matched to a gene: 3. CDR3 size: 15 residues. For the CDR3, the DNA is TGCGCCAGCAGCCTAGCGGGGACTAGCACAGATACGCAGTATTTT. Its protein product is CASSLAGTSTDTQYF.

The chain's CDR3 is CASRVTGYSNQPQHF. The CDR3 region has the DNA TGCGCCAGCAGAGTTACAGGGTATAGCAATCAGCCCCAGCATTTT. The chain couples TRBV10-1 to TRBJ1-5; the D gene is possibly TRBD1 (6 bases). The CDR3 has 15 residues. Germline-derived CDR1 and CDR2 are WNHNN and SYGVQD (reference sequence). Trimming stripped 6 bases from V and 0 bases from J, with 12 bases between.

V and J are TRBV4-1 and TRBJ2-7, with TRBD2 matching 9 bases. V gave up 4 bases and J gave up 3 bases; unmatched junction bases: 10. The CDR3 totals 16 residues. The germline CDR1 and CDR2 sequences are MGHRA and YSYEKL. The CDR3 DNA is TGCGCCAGCAGCCGTAAGACGATAGCGGGGGACTACGAGCAGTACGTC. The encoded protein is CASSRKTIAGDYEQYV.

V gene TRBV4-3 combines with J gene TRBJ2-1; a possible D gene is TRBD2 (5 bases). The germline CDR1 and CDR2 sequences are LGHNA and YSLEER. Trimming left V 0 bases short and J 8 bases short, with 11 bases between. This CDR3 is built from 14 residues. This CDR3 is CASSQEGSADEQFF. In nucleotides, the CDR3 is TGCGCCAGCAGCCAAGAGGGATCAGCGGATGAGCAGTTCTTC.

The chain couples TRBV6-5 to TRBJ2-2, with D tentatively TRBD1 (6 bases). The CDR3 runs to 13 residues. Germline assignment: CDR1 MNHEY and CDR2 SVGAGI. Trimming pared 4 bases from V and 5 bases from J, leaving 8 bases between. The CDR3 DNA sequence: TGTGCCAGCAGTTCAACAGGGACCGGGGAGCTGTTTTTT. As protein: CASSSTGTGELFF.

The genes are TRBV5-6 and TRBJ1-4; a possible D gene is TRBD1 (6 bases). V dropped 2 bases and J dropped 7 bases, with 12 bases sitting between them. CDR1 and CDR2 from the germline V gene are SGHDT and YYEEEE. CDR3 size: 14 residues. In nucleotides, the CDR3 is TGTGCCAGCAGCTTTGACAGGCAGGGTGAAAAACTGTTTTTT. It codes for CASSFDRQGEKLFF. The full variable domain, in which reference TRBV5-6 and TRBJ1-4 provide the parts outside the CDR3, is DAGVTQSPTHLIKTRGQQVTLRCSPKSGHDTVSWYQQALGQGPQFIFQYYEEEERQRGNFPDRFSGHQFPNYSSELNVNALLLGDSALYLCASSFDRQGEKLFFGSGTQLSVL.

The chain is built from TRBV5-1 and TRBJ2-5, with TRBD1 identical over 8 bases. The CDR3 contains 15 residues. J lost 5 bases, V lost 2 bases, and 8 bases had no gene match. CDR1 is SGHRS, CDR2 YFSETQ, per germline. CDR3 nucleotides: TGCGCCAGCAGCTTCGACAGGGGAGCAGGGGAGACCCAGTACTTC. Its translation: CASSFDRGAGETQYF.

The chain is built from TRBV5-6 and TRBJ2-3, with 12 bases fitting TRBD2. CDR1 and CDR2 from the germline V gene are SGHDT and YYEEEE. This CDR3 comprises 17 residues. V trimming: 1 base; J trimming: 5 bases; junction bases outside the gene matches: 8. CDR3 in amino acids: CASSLPLAGGFIDTQYF. The CDR3 DNA reads TGTGCCAGCAGCTTGCCTCTAGCGGGGGGGTTCATAGATACGCAGTATTTT. The full variable domain, in which reference TRBV5-6 and TRBJ2-3 provide the parts outside the CDR3, is DAGVTQSPTHLIKTRGQQVTLRCSPKSGHDTVSWYQQALGQGPQFIFQYYEEEERQRGNFPDRFSGHQFPNYSSELNVNALLLGDSALYLCASSLPLAGGFIDTQYFGPGTRLTVL.

This rearrangement joins TRBV14 to TRBJ1-2, with D tentatively TRBD1 (6 bases). V was pared by 1 base and J by 9 bases, with 12 bases between. The CDR3 runs 13 residues. CDR1 SGHDN and CDR2 FVKESK come from the germline V gene. The CDR3 reads CASSQVVQGSYTF. The CDR3, as DNA: TGTGCCAGCAGCCAAGTAGTTCAGGGGAGCTACACCTTC.

The genes are TRBV5-1 and TRBJ1-4; the D gene is possibly TRBD1 (5 bases). Germline assignment: CDR1 SGHRS and CDR2 YFSETQ. V was shortened by 4 bases and J by 3 bases, with 13 bases between the two germline ends. This CDR3 is 15 amino acids long. In DNA, the CDR3 is TGCGCCAGCAGCGTACCGCAGGGTGCTAATGAAAAACTGTTTTTT. This gives the protein CASSVPQGANEKLFF.

The gene calls are TRBV30 and TRBJ1-6; 10 bases map to TRBD1. Trimming at V came to 1 base and at J to 10 bases, leaving 19 bases not matched to a gene. Germline V gene sequence: CDR1 GTSNPN, CDR2 SVGIG (reference sequence). The CDR3 totals 19 residues. CDR3 protein: CAWSARTTGGAFDRSPLHF. CDR3 nucleotide sequence: TGTGCCTGGAGTGCCAGGACGACAGGGGGCGCCTTCGATCGATCACCCCTCCACTTT.

The chain recombines TRBV6-1 with TRBJ2-7; D not resolved. Trimming stripped 6 bases from V and 0 bases from J, with 3 bases between. The germline CDR1 and CDR2 sequences are MNHNS and SASEGT. This CDR3 is 11 amino acids long. In DNA, the CDR3 is TGTGCCAGCAGGAGCTCCTACGAGCAGTACTTC. It encodes CASRSSYEQYF.

This clone was seen a single time. This chain joins TRBV5-1 and TRBJ2-7; D might be TRBD2 (6 bases). V was trimmed by 2 bases and J by 6 bases, leaving 15 bases between them. This CDR3 is 14 amino acids long. CDR1 and CDR2 (germline): SGHRS, YFSETQ. CDR3 DNA: TGCGCCAGCAGCTTATGGGGGGTATTCAGCGAGCAGTACTTC. This codes for CASSLWGVFSEQYF.

A remark on this clone: Mismatch with germline at one junction end may stem from a read error. The chain uses TRBV7-3 and TRBJ1-6; 7 nucleotides align to TRBD1. This CDR3 comprises 14 residues. The germline gives CDR1 SGHTA, CDR2 FQGTGA. The CDR3 loop is CASSLTGQDSPLHF. In nucleotides, the CDR3 is TGTGCCAGCAGCCTAACAGGACAGGACTCACCCCTCCACTTT.

CDR3 in DNA: TGCGCCAGCAGCTCCCAGGGAGAAAAACTGTTTTTT. The encoded protein is CASSSQGEKLFF. V usage is TRBV5-1 and J usage is TRBJ1-4; tentative D call: TRBD1 (5 bases). The CDR3 totals 12 residues. The V gene lost 3 bases and the J gene lost 8 bases, with 8 bases spanning the gap. CDR1 is SGHRS and CDR2 is YFSETQ in the germline V gene.

The rearrangement links TRBV5-1 to TRBJ2-7; 8 bases agree with TRBD1. Trimming at V came to 4 bases and at J to 7 bases, leaving 7 bases not matched to a gene. Per the germline V gene, CDR1 is SGHRS and CDR2 is YFSETQ. The CDR3 runs to 13 residues. The CDR3 sequence: CASSLGQGREQYF. As DNA, the CDR3 is TGCGCCAGCAGCCTCGGACAGGGAAGGGAGCAGTACTTC.

The chain uses TRBV10-3 and TRBJ1-5, with TRBD1 identical over 8 bases. After removal of 6 bases from V and 5 bases from J, the junction contained 3 bases not matched to a gene. There are 13 residues in the CDR3. Germline V CDR1 and CDR2: ENHRY, SYGVKD. Written as DNA, the CDR3 is TGTGCCATCAGGGACAGGGACGATCAGCCCCAGCATTTT. Amino acid sequence: CAIRDRDDQPQHF.

The V gene is TRBV7-2, the J gene TRBJ1-2; D uncertain. The CDR3 runs 16 residues. V lost 0 bases and J lost 6, with 17 bases in between. CDR1 and CDR2 from the germline V gene are SGHTA and FQGNSA. The chain's CDR3 is CASSLAARTPRDGYTF. For the CDR3, the DNA is TGTGCCAGCAGCTTAGCCGCCCGGACTCCACGGGATGGCTACACCTTC. The complete variable domain, with remaining parts taken from reference TRBV7-2 and TRBJ1-2, reads GAGVSQSPSNKVTEKGKDVELRCDPISGHTALYWYRQSLGQGLEFLIYFQGNSAPDKSGLPSDRFSAERTGGSVSTLTIQRTQQEDSAVYLCASSLAARTPRDGYTFGSGTRLTVV.